The next 21 T cell receptor beta chains were all read from a single sample in a study of post-analysis software for immune sequencing data. The authors incorporated unique molecular identifiers into the TCR beta cDNA libraries. TCRdb processed the PCR reads anew with MiXCR; each CDR3 protein has one entry. Of hundreds of thousands of distinct CDR3 sequences detected, around 50% appear once; the ten largest clones hold under 6%. Whole-study results and caveats: Comparison of patients with controls showed about 5 TRBV segments more frequent in patients, TRBV5-6, TRBV5-1 and TRBV20-1 among them.

The antigens these receptors bind are not known. The sample taken for sequencing was blood. The receptors were sampled from a girl aged 5-17 years with multiple sclerosis.

The CDR3 sequence: CSVAGQRDSYEQYF. CDR3 nucleotide sequence: TGCAGCGTTGCTGGGCAGCGCGACTCCTACGAGCAGTACTTC. The chain uses TRBV29-1 and TRBJ2-7; D is ambiguous. V lost 4 bases, J lost 0 bases, and 13 bases lay in between. The germline V gene encodes CDR1 SQVTM and CDR2 ANQGSEA. The CDR3 has 14 residues.

The CDR3 loop is CSARVPGAKTRDYNEQYF. CDR3 sequence (DNA): TGCAGTGCTAGGGTCCCCGGAGCCAAGACCCGGGACTACAATGAGCAGTACTTC. The genes are TRBV20-1 and TRBJ2-1; 7 bases fit TRBD2. The J call may be faulty, since TRBJ2-7 better matches the DNA end. The CDR3 runs to 18 residues. Germline V gene sequence: CDR1 DFQATT, CDR2 SNEGSKA (reference sequence).

This clonotype was recorded a few times. The V call is TRBV20-1, the J call TRBJ2-5, with D possibly being TRBD1 (6 bases). CDR3 size: 14 residues. Trimming removed 4 bases at V and 11 bases at J, with 23 bases between. Germline CDR1 is DFQATT and CDR2 is SNEGSKA (reference sequence). The CDR3 sequence is CSATRQDALFGQYF. DNA of the CDR3: TGCAGTGCTACGAGACAGGATGCCCTCTTCGGGCAGTACTTC.

The chain recombines TRBV3-1 with TRBJ2-7; perhaps TRBD2 as D (6 bases). Germline V gene lookup returns CDR1 LGHDT and CDR2 YNNKEL (reference sequence). This CDR3 contains 14 residues. The V and J ends lost 1 base and 6 bases respectively, with 13 bases between them. The CDR3 region has the DNA TGTGCCAGCAGCCAAGCGACTAGATCCGCCGAGCAGTACTTC. Its protein is CASSQATRSAEQYF.

This clonotype was counted once. No conserved phenylalanine or tryptophan ends this CDR3, so it is likely a read error. The DNA for the CDR3 is TGTGCCAGCAGCTTATGGTCAGACAATGAGCAGTTCCTC. Translation: CASSLWSDNEQFL. This rearrangement joins TRBV5-6 to TRBJ2-1; D gene ambiguous. This CDR3 comprises 13 residues. Trimming cost V 2 bases and J 5 bases, with 8 bases left between them. Germline lookup yields CDR1 SGHDT and CDR2 YYEEEE.

The V and J genes are TRBV10-3 and TRBJ2-4; TRBD1 might be the D (7 bases). The DNA end favors TRBJ2-7, so the J call may be wrong. The germline CDR1 and CDR2 sequences are ENHRY and SYGVKD. The CDR3 length is 14 residues. The CDR3 DNA follows: TGTGCCATCAGTGAAAAGGGGGCGGGATCCGAGCAGTACTTC. Translation gives CAISEKGAGSEQYF.

This clonotype was seen more than once but under ten times. The DNA for the CDR3 is TGCAGTGCTAGATTCCGGGACAGGGACACTCCTCTTGGCTACACCTTC. It codes for CSARFRDRDTPLGYTF. This chain uses TRBV20-1 with TRBJ1-2; 9 nucleotides line up with TRBD1. Looked up from germline, CDR1 is DFQATT and CDR2 is SNEGSKA (reference sequence). Trimming took 2 bases from V and 7 from J; bases not matched to a gene: 14. This CDR3 is 16 amino acids long.

The CDR3 nucleotides read TGTGCCAGCAGCTTGGGACACATTAACTATGGCTACACCTTC. It translates to CASSLGHINYGYTF. The genes are TRBV5-4 and TRBJ1-2; D gene ambiguous. V lost 0 bases and J lost 1, with 7 bases in between. CDR3 length equals 14 residues. Germline V gene lookup returns CDR1 SGHNT and CDR2 YYREEE (reference sequence).

The chain recombines TRBV5-1 with TRBJ2-7; possibly TRBD1 for D (6 bases). CDR1 and CDR2 (germline): SGHRS, YFSETQ. Between the trimmed V and J ends, which lost 4 bases and 7 bases, there was a span of 12 bases. The CDR3 length is 12 residues. The CDR3 DNA reads TGCGCCAGCAGCCAATTCACAGGGGAGCAGTACTTC. Translated: CASSQFTGEQYF. The variable domain in full, with the rest retrieved from reference TRBV5-1 and TRBJ2-7, is KAGVTQTPRYLIKTRGQQVTLSCSPISGHRSVSWYQQTPGQGLQFLFEYFSETQRNKGNFPGRFSGRQFSNSRSEMNVSTLELGDSALYLCASSQFTGEQYFGPGTRLTVT.

This clonotype was counted between two and nine times. The V and J genes are TRBV14 and TRBJ2-7, with 8 bases identical to TRBD2. Germline CDR1 is SGHDN and CDR2 is FVKESK. CDR3 size: 14 residues. Losses at the gene ends were 5 bases for V and 5 bases for J; bases not matched to a gene: 8. The chain's CDR3 is CASSESGSIHEQYF. The DNA for the CDR3 is TGTGCCAGCAGCGAAAGCGGGAGTATACACGAGCAGTACTTC.

This clonotype was observed a few times. V usage is TRBV20-1 and J usage is TRBJ2-7, with D perhaps TRBD2 (6 bases). The V end lost 6 bases, the J end lost 0 bases, and 18 bases lay between the germline ends. The CDR3 has 15 residues. CDR1 is DFQATT and CDR2 is SNEGSKA in the germline V gene (reference sequence). The CDR3 nucleotides are TGCAGTGCAAGAAAGGCGGGACTCGGCTCCTACGAGCAGTACTTC. Residues: CSARKAGLGSYEQYF.

The gene calls are TRBV12-3 or TRBV12-4 and TRBJ2-7; D ambiguous. The CDR3 sequence is 14 residues long. Trimming took off 5 bases at V and 0 bases at J, with 11 bases between the two ends. CDR3 sequence reads: CASSPLQSSYEQYF. CDR3 nucleotides: TGTGCCAGCAGTCCCCTACAGAGCTCCTACGAGCAGTACTTC.

This clonotype was seen more than once but under ten times. This chain links TRBV5-1 with TRBJ2-3; 7 positions agree with TRBD1. The CDR3 contains 14 residues. With V trimmed by 4 bases and J by 4 bases, 6 bases remained unmatched. The V gene's germline CDR1 is SGHRS and CDR2 YFSETQ. The CDR3 protein is CASSPGQSADTQYF. CDR3 in DNA: TGCGCCAGCAGCCCGGGACAGAGTGCAGATACGCAGTATTTT.

This rearrangement joins TRBV3-1 to TRBJ2-7; D call uncertain. The CDR3 extends over 16 amino acids. Germline lookup yields CDR1 LGHDT and CDR2 YNNKEL (reference sequence). V lost 4 bases and J 2 bases, leaving 18 bases between the germline ends. The CDR3 DNA is TGTGCCAGCAGCCCACTCGGCCTTAAGGGTGCCTACGAGCAGTACTTC. It codes for CASSPLGLKGAYEQYF.

The chain is built from TRBV29-1 and TRBJ2-7; TRBD1 agrees at 7 bases. The CDR3 is 12 amino acids. Germline values: CDR1 SQVTM, CDR2 ANQGSEA. With 7 bases clipped from V and 3 bases from J, the junction kept 6 bases outside the gene matches. Written as DNA, the CDR3 is TGCAGCGGGACAGGACGGGACTACGAGCAGTACTTC. Its protein product is CSGTGRDYEQYF.

This clonotype was seen a handful of times. The V and J genes are TRBV9 and TRBJ2-1, with no clear D. CDR1 and CDR2 (germline): SGDLS, YYNGEE. V lost 0 bases to trimming and J lost 3 bases, with 10 bases between them. CDR3 length: 15 amino acids. The CDR3 nucleotides are TGTGCCAGCAGCGTAGATCTAGGACGCTACAATGAGCAGTTCTTC. Translating it yields CASSVDLGRYNEQFF. Variable domain in full (rest from reference TRBV9 and TRBJ2-1): DSGVTQTPKHLITATGQRVTLRCSPRSGDLSVYWYQQSLDQGLQFLIQYYNGEERAKGNILERFSAQQFPDLHSELNLSSLELGDSALYFCASSVDLGRYNEQFFGPGTRLTVL.

The V and J genes are TRBV7-3 and TRBJ2-1; 10 nucleotides agree with TRBD1. V dropped 5 bases and J dropped 4; count of bases not matched to a gene: 8. Per germline, CDR1 SGHTA and CDR2 FQGTGA. The CDR3 loop spans 16 amino acids. The CDR3 region has the DNA TGTGCCAGCAGCCCTCCGGGACAGGGGCCGTACAATGAGCAGTTCTTC. Translation: CASSPPGQGPYNEQFF.

V is TRBV7-6 and J is TRBJ2-5, with D unclear. Looked up from germline, CDR1 is SGHVS and CDR2 is FNYEAQ. V shed 5 bases and J shed 1 base, with 17 bases lying between them. This CDR3 is built from 16 residues. The CDR3 protein is CASSPVAATLQETQYF. The CDR3 nucleotides read TGTGCCAGCAGCCCTGTCGCGGCTACTCTCCAAGAGACCCAGTACTTC.

V usage is TRBV14 and J usage is TRBJ1-2, with a tentative D call TRBD1 (5 bases). This CDR3 has 14 amino acids. Germline V gene sequence: CDR1 SGHDN, CDR2 FVKESK. V gave up 4 bases and J gave up 4 bases, with 13 bases separating them. The CDR3 reads CASSPRDGPYGYTF. CDR3 coding DNA: TGTGCCAGCAGCCCAAGGGACGGACCCTATGGCTACACCTTC.

This clonotype was recorded only once. The chain uses TRBV12-3 or TRBV12-4 and TRBJ2-7, with D possibly TRBD1 on 6 matching bases. The CDR3 totals 13 residues. V was cut by 5 bases and J by 9 bases, with 17 bases left in between. CDR3 region: CASSPQGHVGQYF. The CDR3 DNA reads as TGTGCCAGCAGTCCCCAGGGACACGTTGGGCAGTACTTC.

The sample holds a few counts of this clonotype. One junction end does not reproduce the germline sequence, and a read error may be involved. The chain has TRBV7-3 and TRBJ2-6, with D possibly called TRBD1 or TRBD2 (5 bases each). From germline, CDR1 is SGHTA and CDR2 FQGTGA. The CDR3 spans 17 residues. DNA of the CDR3: TGTGCCAACAGCTTATGGTTTCGAGGGGCTGGGGCCAACGTCCTGACTTTC. As protein: CANSLWFRGAGANVLTF.